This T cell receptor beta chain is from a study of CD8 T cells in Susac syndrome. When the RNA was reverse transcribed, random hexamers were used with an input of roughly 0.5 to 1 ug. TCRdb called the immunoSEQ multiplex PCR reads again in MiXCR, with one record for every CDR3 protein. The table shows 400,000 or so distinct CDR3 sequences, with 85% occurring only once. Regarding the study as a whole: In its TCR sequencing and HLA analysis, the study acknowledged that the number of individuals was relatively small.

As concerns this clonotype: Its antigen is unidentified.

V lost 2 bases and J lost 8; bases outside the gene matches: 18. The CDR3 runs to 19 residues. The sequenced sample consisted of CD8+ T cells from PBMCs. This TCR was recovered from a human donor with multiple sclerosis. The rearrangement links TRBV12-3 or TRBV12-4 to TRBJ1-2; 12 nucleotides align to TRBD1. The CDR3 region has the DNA TGTGCCAGCAGTTTAAGGGGGGCCGAACCGGGACAGGGGGCTCGGGGCTACACCTTC. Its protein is CASSLRGAEPGQGARGYTF.